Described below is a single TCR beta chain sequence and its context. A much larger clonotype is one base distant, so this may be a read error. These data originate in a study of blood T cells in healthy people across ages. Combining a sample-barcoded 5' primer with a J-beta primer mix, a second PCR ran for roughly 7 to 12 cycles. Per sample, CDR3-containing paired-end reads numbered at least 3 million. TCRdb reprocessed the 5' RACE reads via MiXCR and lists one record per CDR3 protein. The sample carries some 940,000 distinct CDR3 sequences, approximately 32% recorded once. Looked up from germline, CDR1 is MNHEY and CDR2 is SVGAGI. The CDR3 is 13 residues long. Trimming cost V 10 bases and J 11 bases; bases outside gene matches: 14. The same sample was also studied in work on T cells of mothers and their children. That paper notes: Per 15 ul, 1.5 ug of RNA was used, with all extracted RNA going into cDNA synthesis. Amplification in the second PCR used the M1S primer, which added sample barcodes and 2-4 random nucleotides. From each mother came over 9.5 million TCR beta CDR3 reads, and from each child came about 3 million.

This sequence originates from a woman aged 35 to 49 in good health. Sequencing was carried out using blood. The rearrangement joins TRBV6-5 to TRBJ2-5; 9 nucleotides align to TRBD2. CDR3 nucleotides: TGTGCCACTCTAGCGGGACCCTACAATGAGCAGTACTTC. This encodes CATLAGPYNEQYF.